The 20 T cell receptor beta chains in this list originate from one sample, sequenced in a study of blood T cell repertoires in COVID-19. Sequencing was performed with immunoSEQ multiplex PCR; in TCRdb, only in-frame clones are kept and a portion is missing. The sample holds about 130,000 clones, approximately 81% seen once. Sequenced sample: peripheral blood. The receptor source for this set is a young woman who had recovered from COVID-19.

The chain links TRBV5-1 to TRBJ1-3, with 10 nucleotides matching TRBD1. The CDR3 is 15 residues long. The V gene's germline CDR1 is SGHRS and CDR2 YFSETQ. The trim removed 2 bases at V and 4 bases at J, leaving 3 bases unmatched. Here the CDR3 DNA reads TGCGCCAGCAGCTTCGGGACAGGGGAGGGAAACACCATATATTTT. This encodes CASSFGTGEGNTIYF.

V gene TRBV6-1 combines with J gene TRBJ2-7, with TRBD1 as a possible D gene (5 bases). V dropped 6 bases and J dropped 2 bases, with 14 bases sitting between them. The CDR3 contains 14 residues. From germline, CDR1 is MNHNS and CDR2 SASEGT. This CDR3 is CASRNSQGTYEQYF. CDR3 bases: TGTGCCAGCAGAAATTCCCAGGGAACCTACGAGCAGTACTTC.

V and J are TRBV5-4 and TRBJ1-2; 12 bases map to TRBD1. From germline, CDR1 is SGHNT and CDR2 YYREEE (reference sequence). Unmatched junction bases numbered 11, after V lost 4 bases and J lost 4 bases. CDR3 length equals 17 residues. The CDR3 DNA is TGTGCCAGCAGCCCGGGGACAGGGGGCACTTTAGGCTATGGCTACACCTTC. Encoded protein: CASSPGTGGTLGYGYTF.

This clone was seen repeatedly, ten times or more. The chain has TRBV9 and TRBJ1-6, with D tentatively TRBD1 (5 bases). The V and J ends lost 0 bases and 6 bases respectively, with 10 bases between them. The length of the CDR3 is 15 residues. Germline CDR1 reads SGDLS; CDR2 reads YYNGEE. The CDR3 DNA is TGTGCCAGCAGCGTAGAGGCCAGGGCTAATTCACCCCTCCACTTT. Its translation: CASSVEARANSPLHF.

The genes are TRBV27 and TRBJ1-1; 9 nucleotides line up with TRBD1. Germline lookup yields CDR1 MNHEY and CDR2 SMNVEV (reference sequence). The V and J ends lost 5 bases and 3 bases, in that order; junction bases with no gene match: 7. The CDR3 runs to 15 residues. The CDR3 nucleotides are TGTGCCAGCAGTCCTAACAGGGGGCTGGACACTGAAGCTTTCTTT. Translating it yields CASSPNRGLDTEAFF.

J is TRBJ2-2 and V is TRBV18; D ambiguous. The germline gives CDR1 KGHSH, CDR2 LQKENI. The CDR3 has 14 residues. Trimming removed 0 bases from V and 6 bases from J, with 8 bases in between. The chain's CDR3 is CASSPPRLPGELFF. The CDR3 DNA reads TGTGCCAGCTCACCACCGAGGTTGCCCGGGGAGCTGTTTTTT.

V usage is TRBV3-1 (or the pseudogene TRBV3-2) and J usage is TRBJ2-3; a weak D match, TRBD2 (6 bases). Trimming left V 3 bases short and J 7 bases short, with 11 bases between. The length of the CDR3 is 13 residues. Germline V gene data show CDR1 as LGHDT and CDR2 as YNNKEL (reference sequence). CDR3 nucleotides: TGTGCCAGCAGCCAGGACTACCCCAATACGCAGTATTTT. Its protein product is CASSQDYPNTQYF.

The CDR3 DNA reads TGTGCCAGCAGCGCCCGGGGTAGCGGGGGTCCCGAGCAGTACTTC. The encoded protein is CASSARGSGGPEQYF. The rearrangement links TRBV4-2 to TRBJ2-7; TRBD2 matches at 9 bases. Germline-derived CDR1 and CDR2 are LGHNA and YNFKEQ. J was trimmed by 6 bases and V by 5 bases; bases with no gene match: 11. This CDR3 has 15 amino acids.

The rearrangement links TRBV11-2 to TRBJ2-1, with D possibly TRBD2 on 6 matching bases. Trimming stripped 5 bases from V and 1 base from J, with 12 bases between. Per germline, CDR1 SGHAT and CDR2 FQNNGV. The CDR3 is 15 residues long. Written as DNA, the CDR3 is TGTGCCAGCAGCGCCCCCGGGGGATCCTACAATGAGCAGTTCTTC. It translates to CASSAPGGSYNEQFF.

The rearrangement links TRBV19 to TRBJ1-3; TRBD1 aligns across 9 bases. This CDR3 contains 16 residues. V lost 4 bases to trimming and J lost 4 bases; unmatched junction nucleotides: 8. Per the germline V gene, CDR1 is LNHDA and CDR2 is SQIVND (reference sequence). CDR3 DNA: TGTGCCAGTAGTAAACAACAGGGGGCATCCGGAAACACCATATATTTT. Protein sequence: CASSKQQGASGNTIYF.

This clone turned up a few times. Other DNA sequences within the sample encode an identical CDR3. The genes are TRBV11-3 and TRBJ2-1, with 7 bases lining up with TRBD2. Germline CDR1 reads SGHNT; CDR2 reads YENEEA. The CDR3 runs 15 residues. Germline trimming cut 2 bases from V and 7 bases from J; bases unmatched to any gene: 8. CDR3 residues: CASSLRGSGGNEQFF. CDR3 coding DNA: TGTGCCAGCAGCTTAAGGGGCTCGGGAGGAAATGAGCAGTTCTTC.

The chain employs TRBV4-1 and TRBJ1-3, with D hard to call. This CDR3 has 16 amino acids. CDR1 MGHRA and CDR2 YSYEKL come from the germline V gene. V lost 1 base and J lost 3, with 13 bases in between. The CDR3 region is CASSQGPPGDGNTIYF. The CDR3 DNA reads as TGCGCCAGCAGCCAAGGCCCCCCGGGAGATGGAAACACCATATATTTT.

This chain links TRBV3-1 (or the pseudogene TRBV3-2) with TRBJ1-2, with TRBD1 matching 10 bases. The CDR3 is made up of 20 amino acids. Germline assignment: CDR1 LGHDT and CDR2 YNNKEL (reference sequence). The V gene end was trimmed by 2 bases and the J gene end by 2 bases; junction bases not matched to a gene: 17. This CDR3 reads CASSQFLRDRGPRGNYGYTF. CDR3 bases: TGTGCCAGCAGCCAATTTCTTAGGGACAGGGGACCGCGGGGGAACTATGGCTACACCTTC.

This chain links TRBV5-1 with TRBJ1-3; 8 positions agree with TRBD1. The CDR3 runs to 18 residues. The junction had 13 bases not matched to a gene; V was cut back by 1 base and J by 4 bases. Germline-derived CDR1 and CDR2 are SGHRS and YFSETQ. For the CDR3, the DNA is TGCGCCAGCAGCTTGCAGTTTCCCGGGACAGGTCCCGGAAACACCATATATTTT. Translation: CASSLQFPGTGPGNTIYF. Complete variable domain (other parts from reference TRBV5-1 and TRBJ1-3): KAGVTQTPRYLIKTRGQQVTLSCSPISGHRSVSWYQQTPGQGLQFLFEYFSETQRNKGNFPGRFSGRQFSNSRSEMNVSTLELGDSALYLCASSLQFPGTGPGNTIYFGEGSWLTVV.

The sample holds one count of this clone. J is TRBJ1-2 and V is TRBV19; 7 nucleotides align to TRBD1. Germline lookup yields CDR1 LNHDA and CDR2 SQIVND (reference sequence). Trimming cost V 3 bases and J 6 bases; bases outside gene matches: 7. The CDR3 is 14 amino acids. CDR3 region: CASSITQGRDGYTF. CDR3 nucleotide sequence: TGTGCCAGTAGTATCACACAGGGGCGGGATGGCTACACCTTC.

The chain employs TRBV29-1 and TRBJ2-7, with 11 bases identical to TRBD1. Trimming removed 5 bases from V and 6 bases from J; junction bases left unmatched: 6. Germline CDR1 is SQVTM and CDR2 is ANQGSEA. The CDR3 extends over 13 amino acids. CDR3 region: CSVTGQGAGEQYF. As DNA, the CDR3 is TGCAGCGTTACAGGACAGGGGGCAGGCGAGCAGTACTTC.

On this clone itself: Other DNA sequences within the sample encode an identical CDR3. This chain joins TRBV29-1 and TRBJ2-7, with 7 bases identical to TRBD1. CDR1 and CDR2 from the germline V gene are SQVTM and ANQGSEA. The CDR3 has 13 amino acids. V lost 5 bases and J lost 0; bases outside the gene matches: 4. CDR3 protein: CSVRTGSSYEQYF. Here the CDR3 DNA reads TGCAGCGTTAGGACAGGCAGCTCCTACGAGCAGTACTTC.

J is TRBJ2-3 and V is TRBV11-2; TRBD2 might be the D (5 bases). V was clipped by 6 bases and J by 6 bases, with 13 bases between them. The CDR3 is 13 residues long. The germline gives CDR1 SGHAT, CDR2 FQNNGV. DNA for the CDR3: TGTGCCAGCAGTTCGGGCTCGGGGGATACGCAGTATTTT. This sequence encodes CASSSGSGDTQYF.

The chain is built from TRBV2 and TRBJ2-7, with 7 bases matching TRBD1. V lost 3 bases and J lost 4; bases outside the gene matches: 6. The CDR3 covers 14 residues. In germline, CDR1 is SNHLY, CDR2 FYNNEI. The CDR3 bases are TGTGCCAGCAGTGAGACAGGGCCGGCGTACGAGCAGTACTTC. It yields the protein CASSETGPAYEQYF.

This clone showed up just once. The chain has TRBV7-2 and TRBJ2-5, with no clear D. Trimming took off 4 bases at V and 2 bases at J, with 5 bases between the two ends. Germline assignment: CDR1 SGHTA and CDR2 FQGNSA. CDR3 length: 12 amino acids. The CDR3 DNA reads TGTGCCAGCAGCTCAGGTCAAGAGACCCAGTACTTC. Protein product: CASSSGQETQYF.